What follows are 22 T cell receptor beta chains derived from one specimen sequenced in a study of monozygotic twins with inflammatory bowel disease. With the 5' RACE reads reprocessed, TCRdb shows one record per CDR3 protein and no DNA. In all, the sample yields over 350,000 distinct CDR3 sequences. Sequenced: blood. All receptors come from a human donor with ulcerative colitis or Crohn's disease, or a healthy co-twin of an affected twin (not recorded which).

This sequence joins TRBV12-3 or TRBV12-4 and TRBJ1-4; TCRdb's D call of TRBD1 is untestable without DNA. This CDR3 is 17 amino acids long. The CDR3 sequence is CASKPGPSSATNEKLFF.

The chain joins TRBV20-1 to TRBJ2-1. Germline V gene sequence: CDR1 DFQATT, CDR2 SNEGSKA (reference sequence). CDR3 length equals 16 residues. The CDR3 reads CSARSPSGDTYNEQFF.

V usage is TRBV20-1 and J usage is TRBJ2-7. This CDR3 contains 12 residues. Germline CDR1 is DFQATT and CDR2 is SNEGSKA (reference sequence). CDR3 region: CSARADGYEQYF.

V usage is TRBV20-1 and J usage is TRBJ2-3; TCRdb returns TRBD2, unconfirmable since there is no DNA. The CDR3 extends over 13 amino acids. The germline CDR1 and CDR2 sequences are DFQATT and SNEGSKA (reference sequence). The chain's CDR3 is CSRSSGGANTQYF.

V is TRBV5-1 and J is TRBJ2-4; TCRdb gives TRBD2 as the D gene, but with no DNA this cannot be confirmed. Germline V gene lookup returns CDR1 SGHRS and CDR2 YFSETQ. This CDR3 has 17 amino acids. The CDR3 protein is CASSWAVGGGALNIQYF.

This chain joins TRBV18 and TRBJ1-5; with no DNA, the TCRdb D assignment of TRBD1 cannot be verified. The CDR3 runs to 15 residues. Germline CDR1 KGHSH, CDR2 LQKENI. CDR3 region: CASSQFIGARQPQHF.

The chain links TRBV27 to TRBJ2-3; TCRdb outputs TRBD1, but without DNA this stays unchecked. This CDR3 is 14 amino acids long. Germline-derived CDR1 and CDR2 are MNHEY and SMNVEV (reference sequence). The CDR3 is CASSPPGGVDTQYF.

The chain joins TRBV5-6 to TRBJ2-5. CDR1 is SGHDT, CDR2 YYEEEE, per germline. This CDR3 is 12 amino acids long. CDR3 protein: CASSLSDETQYF.

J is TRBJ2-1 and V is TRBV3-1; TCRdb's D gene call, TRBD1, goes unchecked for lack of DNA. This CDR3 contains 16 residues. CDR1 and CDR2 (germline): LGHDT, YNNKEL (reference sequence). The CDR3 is CASSQEGGYSYNEQFF.

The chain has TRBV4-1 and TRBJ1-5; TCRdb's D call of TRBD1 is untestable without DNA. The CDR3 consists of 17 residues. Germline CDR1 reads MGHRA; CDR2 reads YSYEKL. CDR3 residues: CASSQEVPQGANRPQHF.

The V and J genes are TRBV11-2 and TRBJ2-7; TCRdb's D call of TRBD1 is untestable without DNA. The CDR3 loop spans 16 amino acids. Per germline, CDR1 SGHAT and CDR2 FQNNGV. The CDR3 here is CASRRGGGDGSYEQYF. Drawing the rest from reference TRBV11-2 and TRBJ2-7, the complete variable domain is EAGVAQSPRYKIIEKRQSVAFWCNPISGHATLYWYQQILGQGPKLLIQFQNNGVVDDSQLPKDRFSAERLKGVDSTLKIQPAKLEDSAVYLCASRRGGGDGSYEQYFGPGTRLTVT.

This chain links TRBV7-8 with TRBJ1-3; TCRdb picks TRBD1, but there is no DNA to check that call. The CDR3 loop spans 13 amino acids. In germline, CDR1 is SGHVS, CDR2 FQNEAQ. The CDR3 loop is CASSIDRGNTIYF.

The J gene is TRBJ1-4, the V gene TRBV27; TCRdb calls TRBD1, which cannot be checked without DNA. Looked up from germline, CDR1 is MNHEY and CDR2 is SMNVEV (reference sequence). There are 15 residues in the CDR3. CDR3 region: CASSLEGAGNEKLFF.

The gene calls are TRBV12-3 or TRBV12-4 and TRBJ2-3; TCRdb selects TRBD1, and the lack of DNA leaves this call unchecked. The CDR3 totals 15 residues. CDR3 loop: CASQPGGMLADTQYF.

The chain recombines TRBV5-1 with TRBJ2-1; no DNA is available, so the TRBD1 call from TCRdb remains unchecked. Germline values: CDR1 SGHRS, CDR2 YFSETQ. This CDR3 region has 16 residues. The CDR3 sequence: CASSLEQGAGYNEQFF.

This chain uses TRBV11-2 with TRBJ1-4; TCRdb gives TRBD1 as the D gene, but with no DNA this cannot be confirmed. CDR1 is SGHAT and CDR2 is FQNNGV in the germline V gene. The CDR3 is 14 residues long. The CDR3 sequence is CASSSWAGNEKLFF.

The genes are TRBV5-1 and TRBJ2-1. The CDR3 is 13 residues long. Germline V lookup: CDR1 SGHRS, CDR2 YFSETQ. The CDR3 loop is CASSFQADREQFF.

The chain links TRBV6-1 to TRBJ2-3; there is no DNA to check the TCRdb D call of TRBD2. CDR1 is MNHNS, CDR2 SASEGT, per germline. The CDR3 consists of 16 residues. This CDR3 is CASRTVRGGGRDTQYF.

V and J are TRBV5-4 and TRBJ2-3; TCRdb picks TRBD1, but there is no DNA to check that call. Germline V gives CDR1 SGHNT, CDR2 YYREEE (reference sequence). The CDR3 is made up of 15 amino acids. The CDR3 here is CASSTGDSSTDTQYF.

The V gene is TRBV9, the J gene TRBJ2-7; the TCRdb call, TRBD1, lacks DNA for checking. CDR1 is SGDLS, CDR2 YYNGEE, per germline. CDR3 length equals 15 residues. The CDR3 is CASSEAGTGTYEQYF. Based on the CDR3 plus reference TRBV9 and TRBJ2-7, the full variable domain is DSGVTQTPKHLITATGQRVTLRCSPRSGDLSVYWYQQSLDQGLQFLIQYYNGEERAKGNILERFSAQQFPDLHSELNLSSLELGDSALYFCASSEAGTGTYEQYFGPGTRLTVT.

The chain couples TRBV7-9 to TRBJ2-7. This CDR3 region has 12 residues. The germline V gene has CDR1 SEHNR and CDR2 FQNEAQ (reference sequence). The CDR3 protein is CASEKARDEQYF.

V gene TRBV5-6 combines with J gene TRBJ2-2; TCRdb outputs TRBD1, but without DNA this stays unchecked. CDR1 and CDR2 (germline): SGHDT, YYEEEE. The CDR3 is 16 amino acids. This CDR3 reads CASSPDRGRIAGELFF.